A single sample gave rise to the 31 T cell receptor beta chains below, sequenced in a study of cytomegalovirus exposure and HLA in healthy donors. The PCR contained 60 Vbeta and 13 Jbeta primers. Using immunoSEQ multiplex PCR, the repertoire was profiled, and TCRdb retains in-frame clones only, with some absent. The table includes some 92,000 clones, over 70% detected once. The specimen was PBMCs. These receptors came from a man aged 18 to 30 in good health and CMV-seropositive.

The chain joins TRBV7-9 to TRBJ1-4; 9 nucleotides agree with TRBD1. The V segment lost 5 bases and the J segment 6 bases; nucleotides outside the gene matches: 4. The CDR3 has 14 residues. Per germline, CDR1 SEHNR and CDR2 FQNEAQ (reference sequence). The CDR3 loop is CASSKQGADEKLFF. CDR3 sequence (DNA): TGTGCCAGCAGCAAACAGGGGGCGGATGAAAAACTGTTTTTT. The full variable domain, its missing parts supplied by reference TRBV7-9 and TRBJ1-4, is DTGVSQNPRHKITKRGQNVTFRCDPISEHNRLYWYRQTLGQGPEFLTYFQNEAQLEKSRLLSDRFSAERPKGSFSTLEIQRTEQGDSAMYLCASSKQGADEKLFFGSGTQLSVL.

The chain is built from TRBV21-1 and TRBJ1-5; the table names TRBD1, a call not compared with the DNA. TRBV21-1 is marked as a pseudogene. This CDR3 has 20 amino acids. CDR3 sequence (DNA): TGTGCCAGCAGCAAAGTTCGTAGGACAGGAACCATAGTAGGCAATCAGCCCCAGCATTTT. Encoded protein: CASSKVRRTGTIVGNQPQHF.

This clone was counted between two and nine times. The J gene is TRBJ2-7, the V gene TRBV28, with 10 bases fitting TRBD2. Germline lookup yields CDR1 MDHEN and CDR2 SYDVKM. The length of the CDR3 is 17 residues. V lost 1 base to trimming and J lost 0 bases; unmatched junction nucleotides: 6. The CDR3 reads CASSLSLAGGLSYEQYF. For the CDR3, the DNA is TGTGCCAGCAGTTTATCTTTAGCGGGGGGCCTCTCCTACGAGCAGTACTTC.

As DNA, the CDR3 is TGTGCCAGCAGCCAAGATAGGTGGAGGAATCATAACTATGGCTACACCTTC. Protein product: CASSQDRWRNHNYGYTF. This rearrangement joins TRBV14 to TRBJ1-2; unclear D gene. The CDR3 runs 17 residues. Germline V lookup: CDR1 SGHDN, CDR2 FVKESK. Trimming took off 0 bases at V and 1 base at J, with 15 bases between the two ends. The variable domain in full, completed from reference TRBV14 and TRBJ1-2, reads EAGVTQFPSHSVIEKGQTVTLRCDPISGHDNLYWYRRVMGKEIKFLLHFVKESKQDESGMPNNRFLAERTGGTYSTLKVQPAELEDSGVYFCASSQDRWRNHNYGYTFGSGTRLTVV.

CDR3 in amino acids: CASRKRLAGVNEQFF. CDR3 in DNA: TGTGCCAGCAGAAAGAGACTAGCGGGGGTCAATGAGCAGTTCTTC. The chain joins TRBV5-6 to TRBJ2-7; 12 nucleotides align to TRBD2. The end of the DNA is better explained by TRBJ2-1, so the J call may be wrong. The CDR3 runs to 15 residues. The germline V gene encodes CDR1 SGHDT and CDR2 YYEEEE.

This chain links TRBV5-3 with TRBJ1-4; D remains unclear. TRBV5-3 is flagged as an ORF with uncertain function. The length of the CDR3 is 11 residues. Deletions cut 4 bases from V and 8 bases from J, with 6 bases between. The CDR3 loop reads CARSPVEKLFF. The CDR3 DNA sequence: TGTGCCAGAAGCCCCGTGGAAAAACTGTTTTTT.

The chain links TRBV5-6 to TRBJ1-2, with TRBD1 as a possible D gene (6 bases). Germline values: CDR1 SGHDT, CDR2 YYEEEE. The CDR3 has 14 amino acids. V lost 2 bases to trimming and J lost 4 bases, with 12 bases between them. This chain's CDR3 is CASSFAGAGYGYTF. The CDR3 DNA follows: TGTGCCAGCAGCTTTGCAGGGGCCGGCTATGGCTACACCTTC.

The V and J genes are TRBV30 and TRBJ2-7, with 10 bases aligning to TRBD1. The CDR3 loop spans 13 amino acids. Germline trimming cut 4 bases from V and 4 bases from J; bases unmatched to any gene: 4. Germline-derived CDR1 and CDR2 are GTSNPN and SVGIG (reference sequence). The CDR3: CAWTDRGPYEQYF. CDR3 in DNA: TGTGCCTGGACCGACAGGGGGCCTTACGAGCAGTACTTC.

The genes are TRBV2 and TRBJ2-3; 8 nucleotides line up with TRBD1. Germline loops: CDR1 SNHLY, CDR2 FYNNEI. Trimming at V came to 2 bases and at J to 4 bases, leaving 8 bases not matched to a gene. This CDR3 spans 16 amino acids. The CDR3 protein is CASSELAGGGSDTQYF. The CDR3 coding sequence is TGTGCCAGCAGTGAATTGGCAGGGGGCGGGTCAGATACGCAGTATTTT. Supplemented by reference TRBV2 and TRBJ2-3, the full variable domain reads EPEVTQTPSHQVTQMGQEVILRCVPISNHLYFYWYRQILGQKVEFLVSFYNNEISEKSEIFDDQFSVERPDGSNFTLKIRSTKLEDSAMYFCASSELAGGGSDTQYFGPGTRLTVL.

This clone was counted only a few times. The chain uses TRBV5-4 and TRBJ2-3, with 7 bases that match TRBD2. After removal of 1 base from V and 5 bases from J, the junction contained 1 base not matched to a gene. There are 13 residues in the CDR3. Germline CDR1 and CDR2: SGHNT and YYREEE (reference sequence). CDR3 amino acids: CASSLWGGDTQYF. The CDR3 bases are TGTGCCAGCAGCTTGTGGGGGGGAGATACGCAGTATTTT.

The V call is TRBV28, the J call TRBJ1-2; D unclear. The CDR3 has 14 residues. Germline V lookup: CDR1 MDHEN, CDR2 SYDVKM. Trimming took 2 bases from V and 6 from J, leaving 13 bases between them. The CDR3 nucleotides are TGTGCCAGCAGTTTAGCGGGGAGTCCGGATGGCTACACCTTC. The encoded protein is CASSLAGSPDGYTF.

CDR3 loop: CASSQSGTGKLSVGYTF. CDR3 coding DNA: TGTGCCAGCAGCCAGTCCGGGACAGGGAAGCTCAGTGTGGGCTACACCTTC. The chain is built from TRBV7-9 and TRBJ1-2; 9 positions match TRBD1. The trim removed 5 bases at V and 8 bases at J, leaving 18 bases unmatched. CDR1 and CDR2 (germline): SEHNR, FQNEAQ (reference sequence). The CDR3 runs to 17 residues.

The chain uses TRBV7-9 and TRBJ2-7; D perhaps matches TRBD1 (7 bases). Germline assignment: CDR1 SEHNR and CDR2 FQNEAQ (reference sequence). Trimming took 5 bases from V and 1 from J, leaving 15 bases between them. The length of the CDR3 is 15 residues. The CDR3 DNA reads TGTGCCAGCAGCGAGCGACAGGGAGGTTCCTACGAGCAGTACTTC. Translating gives CASSERQGGSYEQYF.

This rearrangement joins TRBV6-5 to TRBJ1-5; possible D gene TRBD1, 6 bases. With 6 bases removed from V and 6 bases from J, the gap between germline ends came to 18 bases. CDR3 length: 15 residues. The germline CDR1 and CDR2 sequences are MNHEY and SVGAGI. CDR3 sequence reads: CASSPVRGRTQPQHF. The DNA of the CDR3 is TGTGCCAGCAGCCCCGTCAGGGGTAGGACTCAGCCCCAGCATTTT.

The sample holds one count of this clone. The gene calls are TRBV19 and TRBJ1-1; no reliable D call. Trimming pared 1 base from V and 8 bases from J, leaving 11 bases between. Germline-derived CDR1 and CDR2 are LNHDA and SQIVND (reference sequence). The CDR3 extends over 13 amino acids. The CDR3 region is CASSIVIGEEAFF. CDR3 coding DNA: TGTGCCAGTAGTATAGTGATCGGGGAGGAAGCTTTCTTT.

CDR3 in amino acids: CASSLLTGVEGSEQFF. As DNA, the CDR3 is TGTGCCAGCAGCCTACTTACAGGGGTGGAGGGTAGTGAGCAGTTCTTC. The genes are TRBV14 and TRBJ2-1; D may be TRBD1 (7 bases). Germline V gives CDR1 SGHDN, CDR2 FVKESK. Deletions cut 4 bases from V and 9 bases from J, with 22 bases between. The CDR3 runs 16 residues.

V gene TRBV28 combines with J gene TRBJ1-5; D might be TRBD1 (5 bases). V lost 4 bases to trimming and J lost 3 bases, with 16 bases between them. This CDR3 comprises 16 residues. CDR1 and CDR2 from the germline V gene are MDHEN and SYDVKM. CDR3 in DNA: TGTGCCAGCAGTTCCGTCGGGGGGAGATACAATCAGCCCCAGCATTTT. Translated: CASSSVGGRYNQPQHF.

CDR3 in amino acids: CASRDEGQNFEAFF. Written as DNA, the CDR3 is TGCGCCAGCAGGGATGAGGGACAGAACTTTGAAGCTTTCTTT. The chain couples TRBV5-1 to TRBJ1-1, with TRBD1 matching over 7 bases. Germline assignment: CDR1 SGHRS and CDR2 YFSETQ. Trimming removed 5 bases from V and 7 bases from J; junction bases left unmatched: 11. The CDR3 totals 14 residues.

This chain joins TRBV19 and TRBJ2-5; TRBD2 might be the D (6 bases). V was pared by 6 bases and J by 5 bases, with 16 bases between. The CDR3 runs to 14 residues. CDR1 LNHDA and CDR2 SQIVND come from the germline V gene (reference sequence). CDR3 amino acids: CASRSVGGGETQYF. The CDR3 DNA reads TGTGCCAGTAGGTCGGTGGGGGGTGGCGAGACCCAGTACTTC. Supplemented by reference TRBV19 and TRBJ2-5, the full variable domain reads DGGITQSPKYLFRKEGQNVTLSCEQNLNHDAMYWYRQDPGQGLRLIYYSQIVNDFQKGDIAEGYSVSREKKESFPLTVTSAQKNPTAFYLCASRSVGGGETQYFGPGTRLLVL.

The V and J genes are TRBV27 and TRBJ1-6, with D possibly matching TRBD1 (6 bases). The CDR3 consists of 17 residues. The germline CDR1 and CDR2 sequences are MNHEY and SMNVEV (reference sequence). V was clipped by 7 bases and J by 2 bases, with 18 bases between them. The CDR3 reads CASKAQGTSTYNSPLHF. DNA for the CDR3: TGTGCCAGCAAGGCACAGGGTACGTCCACCTATAATTCACCCCTCCACTTT.

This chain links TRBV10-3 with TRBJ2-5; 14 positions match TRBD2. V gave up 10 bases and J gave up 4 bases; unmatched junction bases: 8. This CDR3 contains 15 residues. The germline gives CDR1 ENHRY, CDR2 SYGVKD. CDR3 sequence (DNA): TGTGCCACCGGGGGGACTAGCGGGGGAGGAGAGACCCAGTACTTC. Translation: CATGGTSGGGETQYF.

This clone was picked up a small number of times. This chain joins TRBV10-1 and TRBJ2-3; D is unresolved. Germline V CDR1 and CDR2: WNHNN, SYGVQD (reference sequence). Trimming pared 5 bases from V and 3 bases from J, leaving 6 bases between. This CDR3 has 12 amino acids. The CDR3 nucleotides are TGCGCCAGCAGTTATTCTACAGATACGCAGTATTTT. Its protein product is CASSYSTDTQYF.

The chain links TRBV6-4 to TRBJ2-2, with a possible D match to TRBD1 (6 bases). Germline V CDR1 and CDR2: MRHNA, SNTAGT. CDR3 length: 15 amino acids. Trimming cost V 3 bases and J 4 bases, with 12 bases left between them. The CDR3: CASSEQGVGTGELFF. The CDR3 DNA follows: TGTGCCAGCAGTGAACAGGGTGTAGGCACCGGGGAGCTGTTTTTT.

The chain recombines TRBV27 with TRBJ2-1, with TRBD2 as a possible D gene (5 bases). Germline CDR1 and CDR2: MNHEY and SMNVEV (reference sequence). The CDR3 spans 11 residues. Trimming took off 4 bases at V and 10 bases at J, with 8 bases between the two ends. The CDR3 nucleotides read TGTGCCAGCAGTTACGGACTCGAGCAGTTCTTC. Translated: CASSYGLEQFF.

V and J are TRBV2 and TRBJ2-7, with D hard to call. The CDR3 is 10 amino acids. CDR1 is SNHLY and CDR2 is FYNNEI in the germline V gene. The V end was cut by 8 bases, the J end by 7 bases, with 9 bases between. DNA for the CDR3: TGTGCCAGCTCGGCGGAGGAGCAGTACTTC. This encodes CASSAEEQYF. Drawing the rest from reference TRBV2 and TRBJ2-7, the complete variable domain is EPEVTQTPSHQVTQMGQEVILRCVPISNHLYFYWYRQILGQKVEFLVSFYNNEISEKSEIFDDQFSVERPDGSNFTLKIRSTKLEDSAMYFCASSAEEQYFGPGTRLTVT.

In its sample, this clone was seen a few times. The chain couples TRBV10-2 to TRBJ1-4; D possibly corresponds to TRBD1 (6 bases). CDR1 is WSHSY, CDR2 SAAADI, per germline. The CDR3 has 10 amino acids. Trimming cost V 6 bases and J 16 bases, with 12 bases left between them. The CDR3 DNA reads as TGCGCCAGCAGCGACCAACAGGGGTTTTTT. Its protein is CASSDQQGFF.

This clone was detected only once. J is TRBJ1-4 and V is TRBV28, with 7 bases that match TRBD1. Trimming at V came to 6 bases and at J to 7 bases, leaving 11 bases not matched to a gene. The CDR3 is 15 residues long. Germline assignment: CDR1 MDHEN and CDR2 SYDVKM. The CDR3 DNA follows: TGTGCCAGCAGCCCGACACAGGGGTTGGGTGAAAAACTGTTTTTT. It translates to CASSPTQGLGEKLFF.

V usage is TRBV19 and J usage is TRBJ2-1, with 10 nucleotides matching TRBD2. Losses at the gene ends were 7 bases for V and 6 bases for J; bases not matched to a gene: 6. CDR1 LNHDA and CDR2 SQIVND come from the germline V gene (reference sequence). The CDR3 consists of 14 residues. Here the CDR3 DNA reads TGTGCCAGTATTTCTAGCGGGGGAAGCAATGAGCAGTTCTTC. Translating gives CASISSGGSNEQFF.

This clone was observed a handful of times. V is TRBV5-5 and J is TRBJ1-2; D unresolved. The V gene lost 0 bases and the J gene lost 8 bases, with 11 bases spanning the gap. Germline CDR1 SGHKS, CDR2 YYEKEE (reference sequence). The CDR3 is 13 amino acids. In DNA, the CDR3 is TGTGCCAGCAGCTTGGCAGGCAGTCAAGGCTACACCTTC. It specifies CASSLAGSQGYTF.

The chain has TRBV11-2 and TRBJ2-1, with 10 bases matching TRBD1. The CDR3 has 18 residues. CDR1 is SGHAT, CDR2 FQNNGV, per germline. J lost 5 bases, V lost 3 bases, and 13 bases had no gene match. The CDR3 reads CASSFRFVRDRGNNEQFF. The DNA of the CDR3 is TGTGCCAGCAGCTTTAGATTCGTCCGGGACAGGGGTAACAATGAGCAGTTCTTC.

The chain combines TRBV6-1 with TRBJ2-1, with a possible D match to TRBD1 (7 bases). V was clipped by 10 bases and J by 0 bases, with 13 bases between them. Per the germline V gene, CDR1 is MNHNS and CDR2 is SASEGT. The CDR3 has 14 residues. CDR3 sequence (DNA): TGTGCCACCGGGGGACAGACCTCCTACAATGAGCAGTTCTTC. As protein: CATGGQTSYNEQFF.